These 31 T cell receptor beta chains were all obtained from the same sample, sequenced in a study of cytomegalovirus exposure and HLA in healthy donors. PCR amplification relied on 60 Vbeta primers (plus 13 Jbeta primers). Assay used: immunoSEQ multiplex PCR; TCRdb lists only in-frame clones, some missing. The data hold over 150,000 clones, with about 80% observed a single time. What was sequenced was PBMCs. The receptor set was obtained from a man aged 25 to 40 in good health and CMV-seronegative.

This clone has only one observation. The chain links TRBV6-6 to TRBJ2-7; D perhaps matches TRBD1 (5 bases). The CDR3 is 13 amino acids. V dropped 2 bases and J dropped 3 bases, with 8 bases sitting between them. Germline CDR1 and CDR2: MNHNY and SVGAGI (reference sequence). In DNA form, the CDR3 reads TGTGCCAGCAGTTACCAGGGAAGCTACGAGCAGTACTTC. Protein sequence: CASSYQGSYEQYF.

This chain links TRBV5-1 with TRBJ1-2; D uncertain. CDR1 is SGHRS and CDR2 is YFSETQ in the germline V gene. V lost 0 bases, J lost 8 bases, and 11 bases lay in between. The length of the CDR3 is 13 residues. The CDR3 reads CASSLGGSWGYTF. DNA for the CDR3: TGCGCCAGCAGCTTGGGAGGCAGTTGGGGCTACACCTTC.

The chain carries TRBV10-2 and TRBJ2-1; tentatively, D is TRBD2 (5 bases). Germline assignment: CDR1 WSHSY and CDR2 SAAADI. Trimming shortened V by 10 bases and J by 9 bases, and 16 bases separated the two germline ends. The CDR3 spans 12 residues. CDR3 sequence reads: CATLPSFGEQFF. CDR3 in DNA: TGCGCCACCCTCCCTAGCTTTGGTGAGCAGTTCTTC.

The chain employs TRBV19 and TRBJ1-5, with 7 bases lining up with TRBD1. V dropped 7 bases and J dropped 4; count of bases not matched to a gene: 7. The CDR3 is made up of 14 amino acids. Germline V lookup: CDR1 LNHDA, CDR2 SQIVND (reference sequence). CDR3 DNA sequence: TGTGCCAGTATCCCCACAGGGGTGAATCAGCCCCAGCATTTT. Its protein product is CASIPTGVNQPQHF.

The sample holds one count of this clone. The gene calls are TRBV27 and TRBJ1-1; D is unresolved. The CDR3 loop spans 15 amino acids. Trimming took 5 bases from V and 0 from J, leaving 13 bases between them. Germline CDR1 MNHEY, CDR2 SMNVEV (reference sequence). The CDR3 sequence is CASSPHQALNTEAFF. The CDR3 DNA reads TGTGCCAGCAGTCCCCATCAGGCCTTGAACACTGAAGCTTTCTTT.

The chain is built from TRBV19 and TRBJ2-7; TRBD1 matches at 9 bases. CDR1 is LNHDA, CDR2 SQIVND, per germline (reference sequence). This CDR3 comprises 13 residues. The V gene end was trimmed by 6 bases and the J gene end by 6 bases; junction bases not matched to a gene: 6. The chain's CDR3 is CASSGDREGEQYF. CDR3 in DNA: TGTGCCAGTAGCGGGGACAGGGAAGGCGAGCAGTACTTC. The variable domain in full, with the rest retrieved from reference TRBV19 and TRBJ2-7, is DGGITQSPKYLFRKEGQNVTLSCEQNLNHDAMYWYRQDPGQGLRLIYYSQIVNDFQKGDIAEGYSVSREKKESFPLTVTSAQKNPTAFYLCASSGDREGEQYFGPGTRLTVT.

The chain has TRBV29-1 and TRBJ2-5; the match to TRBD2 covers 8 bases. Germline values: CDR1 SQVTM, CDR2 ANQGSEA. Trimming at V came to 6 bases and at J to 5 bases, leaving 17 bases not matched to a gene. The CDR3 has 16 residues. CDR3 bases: TGCAGCGTGGAGGGGCCCGGGGGGGTGGGTTCGGAGACCCAGTACTTC. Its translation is CSVEGPGGVGSETQYF.

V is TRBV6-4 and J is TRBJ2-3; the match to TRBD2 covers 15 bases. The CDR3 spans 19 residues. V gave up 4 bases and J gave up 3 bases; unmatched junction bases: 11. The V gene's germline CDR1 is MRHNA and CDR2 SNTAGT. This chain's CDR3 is CASSVPPGLAGGVTDTQYF. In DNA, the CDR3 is TGTGCCAGCAGTGTTCCCCCGGGACTAGCGGGAGGAGTTACAGATACGCAGTATTTT.

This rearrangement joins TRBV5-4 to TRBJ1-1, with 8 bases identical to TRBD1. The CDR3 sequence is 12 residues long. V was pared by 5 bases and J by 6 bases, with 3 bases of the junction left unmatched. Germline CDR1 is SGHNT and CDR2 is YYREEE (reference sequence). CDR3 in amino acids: CASRGGQAEAFF. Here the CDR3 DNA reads TGTGCCAGCAGAGGGGGACAGGCTGAAGCTTTCTTT.

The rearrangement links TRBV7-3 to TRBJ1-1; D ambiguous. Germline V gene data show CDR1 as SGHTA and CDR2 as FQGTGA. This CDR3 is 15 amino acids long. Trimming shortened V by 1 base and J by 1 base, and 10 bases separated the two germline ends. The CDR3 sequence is CASSLSQAPNTEAFF. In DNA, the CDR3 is TGTGCCAGCAGCTTAAGTCAGGCCCCGAACACTGAAGCTTTCTTT.

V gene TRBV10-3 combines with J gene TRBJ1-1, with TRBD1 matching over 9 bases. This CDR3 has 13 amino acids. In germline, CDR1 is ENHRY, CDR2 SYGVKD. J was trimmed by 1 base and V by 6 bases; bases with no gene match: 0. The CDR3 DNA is TGTGCCATCAGGGGACAGGGGAACACTGAAGCTTTCTTT. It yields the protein CAIRGQGNTEAFF.

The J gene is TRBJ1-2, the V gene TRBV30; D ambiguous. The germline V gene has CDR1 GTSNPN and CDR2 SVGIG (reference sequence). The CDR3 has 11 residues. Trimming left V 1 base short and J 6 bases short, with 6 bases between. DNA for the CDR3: TGTGCCTGGAGTGCGAGGGATGGCTACACCTTC. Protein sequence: CAWSARDGYTF.

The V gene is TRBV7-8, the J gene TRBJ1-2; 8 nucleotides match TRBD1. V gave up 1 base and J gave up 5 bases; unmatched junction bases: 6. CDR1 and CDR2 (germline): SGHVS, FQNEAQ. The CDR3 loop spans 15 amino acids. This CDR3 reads CASSLVPGGEYGYTF. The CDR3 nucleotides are TGTGCCAGCAGCTTAGTCCCAGGGGGCGAGTATGGCTACACCTTC.

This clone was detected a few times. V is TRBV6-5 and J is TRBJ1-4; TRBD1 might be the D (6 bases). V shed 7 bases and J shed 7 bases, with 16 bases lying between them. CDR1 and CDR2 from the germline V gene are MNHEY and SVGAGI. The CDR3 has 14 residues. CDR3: CASTPGATGEKLFF. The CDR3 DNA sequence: TGTGCCAGCACCCCTGGGGCGACAGGTGAAAAACTGTTTTTT.

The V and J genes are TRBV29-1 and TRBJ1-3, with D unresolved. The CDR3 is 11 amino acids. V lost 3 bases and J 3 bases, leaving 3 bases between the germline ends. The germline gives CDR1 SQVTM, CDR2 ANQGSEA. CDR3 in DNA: TGCAGCGTTGACGGTGGAAACACCATATATTTT. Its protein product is CSVDGGNTIYF.

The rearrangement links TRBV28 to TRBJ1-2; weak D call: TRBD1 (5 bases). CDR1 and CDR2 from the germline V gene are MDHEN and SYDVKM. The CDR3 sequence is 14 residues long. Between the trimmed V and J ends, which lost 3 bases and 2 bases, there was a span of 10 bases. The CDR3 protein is CASSLGRGNYGYTF. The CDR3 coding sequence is TGTGCCAGCAGTTTGGGGCGAGGCAACTATGGCTACACCTTC.

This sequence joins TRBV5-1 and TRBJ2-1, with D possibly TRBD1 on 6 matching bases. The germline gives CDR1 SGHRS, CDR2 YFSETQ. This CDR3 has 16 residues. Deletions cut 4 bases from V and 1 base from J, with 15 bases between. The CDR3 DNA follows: TGCGCCAGCAGCGAACTACCCAGGGGTTCCTACAATGAGCAGTTCTTC. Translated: CASSELPRGSYNEQFF.

The CDR3 spells CASSPAGDGTTNEKLFF. CDR3 in DNA: TGTGCCAGCAGTCCCGCGGGAGACGGGACAACTAATGAAAAACTGTTTTTT. This chain links TRBV27 with TRBJ1-4; D is unresolved. V lost 5 bases and J 0 bases, leaving 16 bases between the germline ends. Germline V gene sequence: CDR1 MNHEY, CDR2 SMNVEV (reference sequence). The CDR3 extends over 17 amino acids.

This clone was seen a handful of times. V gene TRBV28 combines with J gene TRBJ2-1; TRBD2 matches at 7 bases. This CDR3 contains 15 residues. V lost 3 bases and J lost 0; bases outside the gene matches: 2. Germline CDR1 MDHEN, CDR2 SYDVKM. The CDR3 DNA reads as TGTGCCAGCAGTTTGGGGGGGAGCTCCTACAATGAGCAGTTCTTC. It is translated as CASSLGGSSYNEQFF.

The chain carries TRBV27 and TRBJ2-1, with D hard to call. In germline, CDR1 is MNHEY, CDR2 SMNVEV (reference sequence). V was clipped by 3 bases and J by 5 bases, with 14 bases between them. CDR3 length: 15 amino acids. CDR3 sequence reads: CASSFGVELDNEQFF. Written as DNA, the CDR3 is TGTGCCAGCAGTTTTGGTGTTGAGCTTGACAATGAGCAGTTCTTC.

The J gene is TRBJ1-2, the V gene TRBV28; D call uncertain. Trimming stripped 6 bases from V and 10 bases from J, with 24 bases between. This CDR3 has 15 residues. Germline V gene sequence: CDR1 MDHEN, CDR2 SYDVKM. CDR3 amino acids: CASRLLGSRPPDYTF. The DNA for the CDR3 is TGTGCCAGCAGGCTTTTGGGGAGTCGTCCCCCCGACTACACCTTC.

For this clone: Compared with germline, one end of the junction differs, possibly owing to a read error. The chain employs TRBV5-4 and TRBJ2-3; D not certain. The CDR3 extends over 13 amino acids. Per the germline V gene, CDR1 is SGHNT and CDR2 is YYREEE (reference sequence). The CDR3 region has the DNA TGTGCCAGCCTCCCCACCCCCACAGATACGCGGTATTTT. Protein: CASLPTPTDTRYF.

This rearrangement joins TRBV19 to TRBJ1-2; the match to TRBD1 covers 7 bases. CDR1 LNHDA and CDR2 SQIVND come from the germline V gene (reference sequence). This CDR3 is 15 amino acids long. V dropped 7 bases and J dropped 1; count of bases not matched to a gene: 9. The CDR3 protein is CASNSGGVFNYGYTF. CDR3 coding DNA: TGTGCCAGTAATTCAGGGGGTGTGTTTAACTATGGCTACACCTTC.

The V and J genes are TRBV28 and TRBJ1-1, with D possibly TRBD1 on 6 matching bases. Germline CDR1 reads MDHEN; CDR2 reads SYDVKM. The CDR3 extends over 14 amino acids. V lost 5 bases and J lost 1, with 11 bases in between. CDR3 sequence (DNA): TGTGCCAGCAGTCGACAGGCGACGAACACTGAAGCTTTCTTT. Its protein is CASSRQATNTEAFF.

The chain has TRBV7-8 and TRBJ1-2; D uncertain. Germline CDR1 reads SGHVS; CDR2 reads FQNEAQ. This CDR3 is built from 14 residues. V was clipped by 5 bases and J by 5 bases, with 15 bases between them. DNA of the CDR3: TGTGCCAGCAGCCTCCTCTTGGAGGGATATGGCTACACCTTC. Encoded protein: CASSLLLEGYGYTF.

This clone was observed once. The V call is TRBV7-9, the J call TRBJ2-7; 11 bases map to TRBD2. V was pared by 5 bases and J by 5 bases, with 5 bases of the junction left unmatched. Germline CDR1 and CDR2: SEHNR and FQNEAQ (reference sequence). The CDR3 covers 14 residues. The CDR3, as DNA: TGTGCCAGCAGCCCGACTAGCGGGATCCACGAGCAGTACTTC. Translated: CASSPTSGIHEQYF. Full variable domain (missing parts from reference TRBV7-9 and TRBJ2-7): DTGVSQNPRHKITKRGQNVTFRCDPISEHNRLYWYRQTLGQGPEFLTYFQNEAQLEKSRLLSDRFSAERPKGSFSTLEIQRTEQGDSAMYLCASSPTSGIHEQYFGPGTRLTVT.

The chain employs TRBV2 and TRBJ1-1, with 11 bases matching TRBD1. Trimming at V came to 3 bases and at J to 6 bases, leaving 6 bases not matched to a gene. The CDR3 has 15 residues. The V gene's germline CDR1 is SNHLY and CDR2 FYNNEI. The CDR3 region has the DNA TGTGCCAGCAGTGACGGACAGGGGGCATACTCTGAAGCTTTCTTT. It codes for CASSDGQGAYSEAFF.

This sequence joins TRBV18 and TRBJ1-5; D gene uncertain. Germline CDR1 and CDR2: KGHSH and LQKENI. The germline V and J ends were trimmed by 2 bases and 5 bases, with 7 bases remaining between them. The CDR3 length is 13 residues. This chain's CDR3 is CASSPEKDQPQHF. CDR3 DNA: TGTGCCAGCTCACCAGAGAAAGATCAGCCCCAGCATTTT.

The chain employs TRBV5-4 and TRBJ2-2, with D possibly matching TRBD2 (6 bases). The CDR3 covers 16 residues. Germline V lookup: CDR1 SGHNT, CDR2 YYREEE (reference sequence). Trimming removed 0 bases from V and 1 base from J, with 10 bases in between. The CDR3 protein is CASSLVAGLNTGELFF. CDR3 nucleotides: TGTGCCAGCAGCTTGGTCGCGGGATTGAACACCGGGGAGCTGTTTTTT.

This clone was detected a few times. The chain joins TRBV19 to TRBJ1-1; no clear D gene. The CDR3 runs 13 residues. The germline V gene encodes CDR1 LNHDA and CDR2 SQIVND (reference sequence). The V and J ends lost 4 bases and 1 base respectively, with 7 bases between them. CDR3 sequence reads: CASSTHRNTEAFF. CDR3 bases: TGTGCCAGTAGTACCCACAGGAACACTGAAGCTTTCTTT.

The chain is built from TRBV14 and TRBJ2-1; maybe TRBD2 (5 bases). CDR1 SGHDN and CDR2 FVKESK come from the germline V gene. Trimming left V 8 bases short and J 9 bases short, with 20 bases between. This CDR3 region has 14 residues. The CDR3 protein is CASHSDYNTGEQFF. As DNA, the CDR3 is TGTGCCAGCCATAGCGACTACAATACGGGTGAGCAGTTCTTC.